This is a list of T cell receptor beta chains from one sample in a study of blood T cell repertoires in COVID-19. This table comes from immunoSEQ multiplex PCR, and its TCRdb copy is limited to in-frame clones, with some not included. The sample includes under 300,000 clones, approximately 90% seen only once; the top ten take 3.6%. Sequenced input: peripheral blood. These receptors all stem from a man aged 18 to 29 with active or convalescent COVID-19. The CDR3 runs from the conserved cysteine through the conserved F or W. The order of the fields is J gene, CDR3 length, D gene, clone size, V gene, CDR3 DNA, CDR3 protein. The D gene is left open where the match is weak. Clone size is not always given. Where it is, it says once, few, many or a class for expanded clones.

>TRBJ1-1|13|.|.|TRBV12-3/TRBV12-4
TGTGCCAGCAGTCAAGACGGAAGCAGGGAAGCTTTCTTT
CASSQDGSREAFF
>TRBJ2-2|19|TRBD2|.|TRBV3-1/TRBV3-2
TGTGCCAGCAGCTATTACGGGACTAGCGGGGGGGCTTTCCCCGGGGAGCTGTTTTTT
CASSYYGTSGGAFPGELFF
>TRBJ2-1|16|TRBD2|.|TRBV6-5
TGTGCCAGCAGTTACCCCGGGGAGCGGGGGTACAATGAGCAGTTCTTC
CASSYPGERGYNEQFF
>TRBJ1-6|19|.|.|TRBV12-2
TGTGCAAGTCGCTCTACCCCCGGGACAGGTGGGACCTATAATTCACCCCTCCACTTT
CASRSTPGTGGTYNSPLHF
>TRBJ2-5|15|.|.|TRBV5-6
TGTGCCAGCAGCTTGGGGTGGACAGTTCAAGAGACCCAGTACTTC
CASSLGWTVQETQYF
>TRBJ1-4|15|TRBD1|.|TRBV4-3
TGCGCCAGCTCCGAAACAGGGGCAACTAATGAAAAACTGTTTTTT
CASSETGATNEKLFF
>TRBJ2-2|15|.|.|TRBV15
TGTGCCACCAGCAGAGATCGTGGGGCAAACGGGGAGCTGTTTTTT
CATSRDRGANGELFF
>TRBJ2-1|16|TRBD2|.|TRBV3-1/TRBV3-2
TGTGCCAGCAGCCCCGGTATTAGCGGGAGGGACAATGAGCAGTTCTTC
CASSPGISGRDNEQFF
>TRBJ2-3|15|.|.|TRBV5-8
TGTGCCAGCAGCTTAACGGGAATCCACACAGATACGCAGTATTTT
CASSLTGIHTDTQYF
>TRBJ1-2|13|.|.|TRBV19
TGTGCCAGTAGTATATCCAGGTACTATGGCTACACCTTC
CASSISRYYGYTF
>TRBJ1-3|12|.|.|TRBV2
TGTGCCACCCTGGCCAGTGGCCGCACCATATATTTT
CATLASGRTIYF
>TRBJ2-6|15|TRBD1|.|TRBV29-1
TGCAGCGTGGGACAGGGGGCGACTGGGGCCAACGTCCTGACTTTC
CSVGQGATGANVLTF
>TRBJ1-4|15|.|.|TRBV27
TGTGCCAGCCGTAGATCACGACAAAGGAATGAAAAACTGTTTTTT
CASRRSRQRNEKLFF
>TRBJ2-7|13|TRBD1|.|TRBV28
TGTGCCAGCAGTGAGACAGGGACCCACGAGCAGTACTTC
CASSETGTHEQYF
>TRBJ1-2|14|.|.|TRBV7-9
TGTGCCAGCAGGTTATTAACAGTTAACTATGGCTACACCTTC
CASRLLTVNYGYTF
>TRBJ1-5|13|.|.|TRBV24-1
TGTGCCACCGGGGGGAGATCGGGGCAGCCCCAGCATTTT
CATGGRSGQPQHF
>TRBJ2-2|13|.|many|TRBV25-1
TGTGCCAGCAGTGCTAGTTTTGCCGGGGAGCTGTTTTTT
CASSASFAGELFF
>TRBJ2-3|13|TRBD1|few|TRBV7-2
TGTGCCAGCAGTTTACAGGGGGGAGATACGCAGTATTTT
CASSLQGGDTQYF